This entry lists 21 T cell receptor beta chains sequenced from one sample in a study of Graves' ophthalmopathy and Graves' hyperthyroidism. Investigators amplified TCR beta CDR3 regions from RNA transcripts. First-round RT-PCR relied on HTBI primers, and a second-round multiplex PCR came next. TCRdb ran MiXCR on the multiplex PCR reads and lists one entry per CDR3 protein. The repertoire holds fewer than 400,000 distinct CDR3 sequences, roughly 18% seen once, with 1.6% in the top ten. The sequenced sample consisted of peripheral blood. These TCRs come from a woman between 18 and 29 years old with Graves' ophthalmopathy.

This clonotype was detected only a few times. This chain connects TRBV6-2 or TRBV6-3 to TRBJ1-5, with no clear D. In germline, CDR1 is MNHEY, CDR2 SVGEGT. Trimming cost V 6 bases and J 1 base, with 10 bases left between them. This CDR3 spans 14 amino acids. In DNA form, the CDR3 reads TGTGCCAGCAGGATCTTAAGCAGCAATCAGCCCCAGCATTTT. Translation: CASRILSSNQPQHF.

This clonotype was detected many times. The chain combines TRBV27 with TRBJ2-2; TRBD2 matches at 16 bases. This CDR3 is 19 amino acids long. CDR1 and CDR2 from the germline V gene are MNHEY and SMNVEV (reference sequence). Unmatched junction bases numbered 10, after V lost 5 bases and J lost 4 bases. CDR3 in DNA: TGTGCCAGCAGTCGACCGGGACTAGCGGGAGGGTCTAGCACCGGGGAGCTGTTTTTT. It translates to CASSRPGLAGGSSTGELFF.

At least ten counts were recorded for this clonotype. The chain links TRBV27 to TRBJ2-5; D unresolved. Germline V lookup: CDR1 MNHEY, CDR2 SMNVEV (reference sequence). CDR3 length equals 14 residues. Trimming took off 5 bases at V and 3 bases at J, with 13 bases between the two ends. DNA for the CDR3: TGTGCCAGCAGTGTTCTTGGGGTAAAAGAGACCCAGTACTTC. Translated, it gives CASSVLGVKETQYF.

The sample holds many counts of this clonotype. This CDR3 is CSARYSDSSYEQYF. The DNA of the CDR3 is TGCAGCGCGAGATATTCGGACAGCTCCTACGAGCAGTACTTC. This chain uses TRBV29-1 with TRBJ2-7; D is perhaps TRBD1 (6 bases). The CDR3 spans 14 residues. Between the trimmed V and J ends, which lost 7 bases and 0 bases, there was a span of 16 bases. Germline V gene data show CDR1 as SQVTM and CDR2 as ANQGSEA.

This clonotype was seen more than once but under ten times. The gene calls are TRBV28 and TRBJ1-5; D remains unclear. The germline V and J ends were trimmed by 6 bases and 0 bases, with 15 bases remaining between them. The CDR3 is 16 residues long. CDR1 and CDR2 from the germline V gene are MDHEN and SYDVKM. The CDR3 protein is CASSHGQANSNQPQHF. CDR3 in DNA: TGTGCCAGCAGCCACGGCCAGGCAAATAGCAATCAGCCCCAGCATTTT.

Many counts were recorded for this clonotype. The rearrangement links TRBV12-3 or TRBV12-4 to TRBJ1-5; D possibly corresponds to TRBD1 (5 bases). V shed 3 bases and J shed 5 bases, with 11 bases lying between them. This CDR3 is built from 14 residues. CDR3 nucleotides: TGTGCCAGCAGTTTCGGAAGGGACGATCAGCCCCAGCATTTT. It specifies CASSFGRDDQPQHF.

This clonotype occurred many times. The gene calls are TRBV12-3 or TRBV12-4 and TRBJ1-1, with 8 bases fitting TRBD1. Unmatched junction bases numbered 2, after V lost 5 bases and J lost 0 bases. The CDR3 length is 14 residues. CDR3 bases: TGTGCCAGCAGTCCGGGACAGGTGAACACTGAAGCTTTCTTT. It yields the protein CASSPGQVNTEAFF.

The CDR3 here is CATSDSGQGLGQPQHF. For the CDR3, the DNA is TGTGCCACCAGTGATTCCGGACAGGGGCTGGGTCAGCCCCAGCATTTT. The gene calls are TRBV24-1 and TRBJ1-5; 9 nucleotides match TRBD1. The germline CDR1 and CDR2 sequences are KGHDR and SFDVKD. The CDR3 extends over 16 amino acids. The V and J ends lost 2 bases and 6 bases, in that order; junction bases with no gene match: 7.

This clonotype appeared many times. The chain couples TRBV20-1 to TRBJ2-7; D is ambiguous. The CDR3 is made up of 11 amino acids. V was shortened by 0 bases and J by 6 bases, with 6 bases between the two germline ends. CDR1 and CDR2 from the germline V gene are DFQATT and SNEGSKA (reference sequence). The CDR3 nucleotides are TGCAGTGCTAGAGAGGGCATCGAGCAGTACTTC. Protein product: CSAREGIEQYF.

The chain recombines TRBV18 with TRBJ1-1; TRBD1 matches at 7 bases. CDR3 length equals 13 residues. Losses at the gene ends were 10 bases for V and 1 base for J; bases not matched to a gene: 6. CDR1 KGHSH and CDR2 LQKENI come from the germline V gene. The CDR3 sequence is CATQDRENTEAFF. CDR3 in DNA: TGTGCCACCCAAGACAGGGAGAACACTGAAGCTTTCTTT.

This clonotype has ten or more counts. The rearrangement uses TRBV12-3 or TRBV12-4 and TRBJ1-5; unclear D gene. The CDR3 spans 13 residues. Deletions cut 5 bases from V and 4 bases from J, with 9 bases between. The CDR3 reads CASSPDWNQPQHF. The CDR3 DNA reads TGTGCCAGCAGTCCGGACTGGAATCAGCCCCAGCATTTT.

This clonotype was picked up many times. The chain employs TRBV6-2 or TRBV6-3 and TRBJ1-3, with D uncertain. Trimming took 0 bases from V and 4 from J, leaving 7 bases between them. CDR1 and CDR2 from the germline V gene are MNHEY and SVGEGT. This CDR3 is 14 amino acids long. The CDR3 spells CASSYSDYGNTIYF. DNA for the CDR3: TGTGCCAGCAGTTACTCGGATTACGGAAACACCATATATTTT.

This clonotype was counted ten times or more. This chain joins TRBV6-2 or TRBV6-3 and TRBJ1-5, with D tentatively TRBD1 (6 bases). CDR1 is MNHEY, CDR2 SVGEGT, per germline. V was shortened by 0 bases and J by 4 bases, with 10 bases between the two germline ends. CDR3 length: 15 amino acids. The CDR3 region is CASSYSAGENQPQHF. CDR3 bases: TGTGCCAGCAGTTACTCAGCAGGGGAGAATCAGCCCCAGCATTTT.

This clonotype was observed many times. The chain combines TRBV11-2 with TRBJ2-7, with D maybe TRBD1 (6 bases). V lost 3 bases and J 2 bases, leaving 17 bases between the germline ends. The CDR3 extends over 16 amino acids. Germline V gene data show CDR1 as SGHAT and CDR2 as FQNNGV. CDR3 amino acids: CASSFRQALGTYEQYF. CDR3 bases: TGTGCCAGCAGCTTTAGACAGGCCCTGGGGACCTACGAGCAGTACTTC.

This clonotype was counted ten times or more. The chain's CDR3 is CAWSSDYGYTF. The CDR3 nucleotides read TGTGCCTGGAGTTCTGACTATGGCTACACCTTC. The chain employs TRBV30 and TRBJ1-2, with no clear D. The CDR3 runs 11 residues. Trimming removed 2 bases from V and 3 bases from J, with 4 bases in between. CDR1 is GTSNPN, CDR2 SVGIG, per germline (reference sequence).

The sample holds many counts of this clonotype. The chain couples TRBV28 to TRBJ1-2; D uncertain. Trimming stripped 6 bases from V and 8 bases from J, with 13 bases between. Per germline, CDR1 MDHEN and CDR2 SYDVKM. The CDR3 spans 12 residues. This CDR3 reads CASSPGIQGYTF. CDR3 bases: TGTGCCAGCAGCCCGGGGATTCAAGGCTACACCTTC.

This clonotype has at least ten counts. This chain joins TRBV28 and TRBJ2-7; TRBD1 agrees at 10 bases. CDR1 MDHEN and CDR2 SYDVKM come from the germline V gene. Trimming at V came to 5 bases and at J to 5 bases, leaving 9 bases not matched to a gene. The CDR3 is made up of 15 amino acids. CDR3 DNA sequence: TGTGCCAGCAGTACCCCGGGACAGGGGTCCCACGAGCAGTACTTC. It is translated as CASSTPGQGSHEQYF.

This clonotype was detected ten times or more. CDR3 sequence reads: CASSQLGIRGNLPYEQYF. The CDR3 nucleotides read TGTGCCAGCAGCCAATTAGGGATTCGGGGGAATCTCCCCTACGAGCAGTACTTC. The rearrangement joins TRBV3-1 to TRBJ2-7, with a tentative D call TRBD2 (6 bases). Trimming removed 2 bases at V and 2 bases at J, with 22 bases between. The germline V gene has CDR1 LGHDT and CDR2 YNNKEL (reference sequence). The CDR3 totals 18 residues.

This clonotype was seen at least ten times. This chain joins TRBV19 and TRBJ2-7, with D unclear. V was clipped by 6 bases and J by 2 bases, with 17 bases between them. This CDR3 is 15 amino acids long. Per the germline V gene, CDR1 is LNHDA and CDR2 is SQIVND (reference sequence). This chain's CDR3 is CASRQRATFPYEQYF. CDR3 in DNA: TGTGCCAGTAGACAACGGGCCACATTTCCCTACGAGCAGTACTTC.

This clonotype was seen repeatedly, ten times or more. The chain joins TRBV6-2 or TRBV6-3 to TRBJ1-3; TRBD1 matches 9 bases. The germline CDR1 and CDR2 sequences are MNHEY and SVGEGT. The CDR3 contains 16 residues. Trimming at V came to 7 bases and at J to 9 bases, leaving 16 bases not matched to a gene. DNA of the CDR3: TGTGCCAGCACCACCCGGGACAGGGCCATCATTGGCACCATATATTTT. It translates to CASTTRDRAIIGTIYF.

This clonotype appeared many times. The chain links TRBV4-2 to TRBJ1-1, with D unresolved. Trimming took off 8 bases at V and 5 bases at J, with 15 bases between the two ends. This CDR3 is built from 13 residues. Germline CDR1 is LGHNA and CDR2 is YNFKEQ. The CDR3 region has the DNA TGTGCCAGCGGTCGATGGCCGTGGACTGAAGCTTTCTTT. The encoded protein is CASGRWPWTEAFF.